The rows below give T cell receptor beta chains drawn from one sample of a study of shared clonotypes between healthy human individuals. Clones were read by immunoSEQ multiplex PCR, and TCRdb kept only the in-frame ones, dropping some. The data show roughly 1,100,000 clones, around 76% seen once. Source material: memory CD4+ T cells sorted from blood. Source of these receptors: a man younger than 35 in good health. Both conserved end residues are part of each CDR3. A D gene is named only where the DNA matches it firmly. For some rows the clone size is stated as once, few or many, or as a class when expanded; others skip it.

TRBJ1-4 | - | - | TRBV4-1 | TGCGCCAGCAGCCAAGGGGACCGCGTTAATGAAAAACTGTTTTTT | CASSQGDRVNEKLFF
TRBJ1-6 | - | TRBD1 | TRBV4-3 | TGCGCCAGCAGCCAAGAGACAGGGGGCAATTCACCCCTCCACTTT | CASSQETGGNSPLHF
TRBJ2-2 | - | - | TRBV4-3 | TGCGCCAGCAGCCAAGCTACGGGGTTCACCGGGGAGCTGTTTTTT | CASSQATGFTGELFF
TRBJ1-6 | - | - | TRBV6-5 | TGTGCCAGCAGTTACGACAGAAGCTCCTATAATTCACCCCTCCACTTT | CASSYDRSSYNSPLHF
TRBJ2-2 | - | - | TRBV29-1 | TGCAGCCTGGAAGGAGACACCGGGGAGCTGTTTTTT | CSLEGDTGELFF
TRBJ2-7 | once | TRBD2 | TRBV6-5 | TGTGCCAGTCAAGCCGGGACTAGCGGCTCCTACGAGCAGTACTTC | CASQAGTSGSYEQYF
TRBJ1-3 | - | TRBD1 | TRBV30 | TGTGCCTGGAGTCCACAGGGGGCTCCGGGAAACACCATATATTTT | CAWSPQGAPGNTIYF
TRBJ2-2 | - | - | TRBV7-6 | TGTGCCAGCAGCTTAGCAATACAGCTCACCGGGGAGCTGTTTTTT | CASSLAIQLTGELFF
TRBJ2-3 | - | - | TRBV5-4 | TGTGCCAGCAGCTTGTTAAGGTTCACAGATACGCAGTATTTT | CASSLLRFTDTQYF
TRBJ2-3 | - | - | TRBV9 | TGTGCCAGCAGCGTAGGCGACTACACAGATACGCAGTATTTT | CASSVGDYTDTQYF
TRBJ1-1 | - | - | TRBV4-3 | TGCGCCAGCAGCCAAGAGCGAGGGGTTGTTAGTGGAGCTTTCTTT | CASSQERGVVSGAFF
TRBJ1-6 | - | - | TRBV6-5 | TGTGCCAGCAGTTACGCCAATTCACCCCTCCACTTT | CASSYANSPLHF
TRBJ1-1 | - | TRBD1 | TRBV7-9 | TGTGCCAGCAGCTTAGGTGGTGCAGGGGGGAGCACTGAAGCTTTCTTT | CASSLGGAGGSTEAFF
TRBJ1-2 | - | - | TRBV15 | TGTGCCACCAGCAGAGGAGGGGGGTTTGGCTACACCTTC | CATSRGGGFGYTF
TRBJ1-1 | - | - | TRBV5-1 | TGCGCCAGCAGCTTGGGGACAGAGAACACTGAAGCTTTCTTT | CASSLGTENTEAFF
TRBJ1-4 | - | - | TRBV5-1 | TGCGCCAGCAGCTTGGGCCCCGCAACTAATGAAAAACTGTTTTTT | CASSLGPATNEKLFF
TRBJ2-1 | - | TRBD2 | TRBV7-2 | TGTGCCAGCAGCCGCGGACTAGCGGGACTCTACAATGAGCAGTTCTTC | CASSRGLAGLYNEQFF
TRBJ2-7 | few | TRBD2 | TRBV6-5 | TGTGCCACTAGACCGGGACTAGCGGATCGCTACGAGCAGTACTTC | CATRPGLADRYEQYF
TRBJ2-7 | - | TRBD1 | TRBV5-1 | TGCGCCAGCAGCTTGGAAGGGGGCCGTTCGATTCGTTCCTACGAGCAGTACTTC | CASSLEGGRSIRSYEQYF
TRBJ2-1 | - | - | TRBV7-2 | TGTGCCAGCAGCTTAGAGGGGGGTTCCTACAATGAGCAGTTCTTC | CASSLEGGSYNEQFF
TRBJ2-3 | once | TRBD2 | TRBV11-2 | TGTGCCAGCAGCCCTAGCGGGAAAGAGAAAAATACGCAGTATTTT | CASSPSGKEKNTQYF
TRBJ2-3 | - | - | TRBV18 | TGTGCCAGCTCACCATATACAGATACGCAGTATTTT | CASSPYTDTQYF
TRBJ1-4 | - | TRBD1 | TRBV2 | TGTGCCAGCAGGAGCCCAGGGGGGCACGGGGAAAAACTGTTTTTT | CASRSPGGHGEKLFF
TRBJ2-3 | few | - | TRBV19 | TGTGCCAGTAACGGGGACTTCACAGATACGCAGTATTTT | CASNGDFTDTQYF
TRBJ1-1 | - | - | TRBV5-1 | TGCGCCAGCAGCCGAGAGGACACCACTGAAGCTTTCTTT | CASSREDTTEAFF
TRBJ2-4 | - | TRBD1 | TRBV28 | TGTGCCAGCAGCTCCAACGAAGGGGGCTGGGCCAAAAACATTCAGTACTTC | CASSSNEGGWAKNIQYF
TRBJ2-3 | - | - | TRBV10-3 | TGTGCCATCAGTGAGTCACCCGGAGATACGCAGTATTTT | CAISESPGDTQYF
TRBJ2-7 | - | - | TRBV13 | TGTGCCAGCAGCCGTATTGGTTTGGGCGAGCAGTACTTC | CASSRIGLGEQYF
TRBJ2-5 | - | - | TRBV7-2 | TGTGCCAGCAGCTTAGGAGGGTTGGGCGAGACCCAGTACTTC | CASSLGGLGETQYF
TRBJ2-2 | once | - | TRBV7-9 | TGTGCCAGCAGCTCCAGAGGGGGTTCGAACACCGGGGAGCTGTTTTTT | CASSSRGGSNTGELFF
TRBJ2-7 | - | - | TRBV5-1 | TGCGCCAGCAGCCCGGACGGTTCCTACGAGCAGTACTTC | CASSPDGSYEQYF
TRBJ2-7 | many | - | TRBV20-1 | TGCAGTGCTAGAGAACAATACGAGCAGTACTTC | CSAREQYEQYF
TRBJ1-1 | - | - | TRBV19 | TGTGCCAGTAGTAGGGAATCGGGCCGCACTGAAGCTTTCTTT | CASSRESGRTEAFF
TRBJ1-4 | - | TRBD1 | TRBV5-1 | TGCGCCAGCGGAAAACAGGGGGCAACTAATGAAAAACTGTTTTTT | CASGKQGATNEKLFF
TRBJ2-3 | - | - | TRBV4-1 | TGCGCCAGCAGCCAAGATCGGAGCAGGTTAAATACGCAGTATTTT | CASSQDRSRLNTQYF